Below, one T cell receptor beta chain is given with its context. The specificity of this receptor is unknown. It has no much larger one-base neighbor in the sample; base qualities were not kept. V is reduced by 6 bases and J by 5 bases, leaving a spacing of 7 bases between them. The CDR3 goes from the cysteine to the phenylalanine over 11 residues. This entry keeps only the CDR3 DNA: 33 bases, framed from base 1. Each collaborating institution followed its own protocols to collect whole blood in K2EDTA tubes. Collaborator samples were shipped for TCRbeta analysis as frozen whole blood, isolated PBMCs, or DNA extracted from either sample type. The data were taken from a study of blood T cell repertoires in COVID-19 (dated by TCRdb to 2019 to 2021). For context, the study as a whole: Samples covering the acute and convalescent phases of COVID-19 were provided by collaborators in the United States, Italy and Spain. The samples were drawn from two sources: the first 160 participants of the ongoing ImmuneRACE study, and 1,200 or so subjects contributed by 6 global collaborators. The material from the prospective study consisted of cDNA or gDNA derived from T cells, B-cell-depleted T cells, or PBMCs. Subjects who had been exposed to COVID-19, were actively infected with it, or had recovered from it provided the deeply sampled blood TCRbeta repertoires that made up the dataset. Sample metadata almost always included a de-identified subject ID, COVID-19 status, age in years and sex. A freely available public database, intended as a resource for researchers studying the immune response to SARS-CoV-2, is where the repertoires were released. Where HLA class I and class II types were available, the types were taken from metadata supplied by the sample provider, not from assay-based typing. The investigation overall reported the following: Clinical and demographic metadata were provided uncurated, with the amount varying by source and participant.

TCRbeta CDR3 regions were amplified from genomic DNA using the immunoSEQ Assay, a bias-controlled multiplex PCR. On the authors' methods: Nucleated cell counts per sample were estimated from amplification of reference gene primers within the assay. To quantify the absolute abundance of each unique TCRbeta CDR3 rearrangement, sequence reads were collapsed and filtered. Productive Simpson clonality was computed per sample as the square root of Simpson's diversity index over productive rearrangements. Drawn from immuneACCESS, this table holds only the in-frame rearrangements with V and J called that TCRdb kept. Clones are partly lost; checked studies trace under half to an unresolved V gene and leave the rest unexplained. D and trimming come from the DNA, and the V and J calls and clone size come from that table. The sample includes tens of thousands of clones, with 90% to 95% observed a single time. The ten largest make up approximately 4.2% of the sample.

The receptor was isolated from a man aged 45-65 years with active COVID-19. The sequence is built from TRBV12-3 or TRBV12-4 and TRBJ1-1; the D gene identity is not certain. The sample consisted of peripheral blood. The CDR3 protein is CASSPLTEAFF. The base sequence is TGTGCCAGCAGCCCCCTGACTGAAGCTTTCTTT.